This section outlines one T cell receptor (beta chain) sequence together with its context. Germline V CDR1 and CDR2: WNHNN, SYGVQD (reference sequence). V lost 1 base, J lost 3 bases, and 9 bases stayed unmatched. The length of the CDR3 is 17 residues. The sample is drawn from a study of blood T cell repertoires in COVID-19. Study-wide context: Acute and convalescent COVID-19 specimens originated in the United States, Italy and Spain. PBMCs, B-cell-depleted T cells, or T cells were the source of the cDNA or gDNA that made up the material.

Authors' processing steps: For nucleated cells, counts were estimated from reference gene primer amplification. Data came from immunoSEQ multiplex PCR; TCRdb stores just in-frame clones and leaves some out. V and J calls and clone size are those listed in that table; D and trimming were worked out from the DNA. The repertoire includes under 300,000 clones, roughly 90% of them detected once, and roughly 7% sits in the top ten. The sequence derives from a man between 60 and 75 years old who had recovered from COVID-19. V is TRBV10-1 and J is TRBJ2-3; 8 bases line up with TRBD2. The sample consisted of peripheral blood. CDR3 protein: CASSEYPWRGATDTQYF. CDR3 coding DNA: TGCGCCAGCAGTGAGTACCCTTGGCGGGGGGCAACAGATACGCAGTATTTT.